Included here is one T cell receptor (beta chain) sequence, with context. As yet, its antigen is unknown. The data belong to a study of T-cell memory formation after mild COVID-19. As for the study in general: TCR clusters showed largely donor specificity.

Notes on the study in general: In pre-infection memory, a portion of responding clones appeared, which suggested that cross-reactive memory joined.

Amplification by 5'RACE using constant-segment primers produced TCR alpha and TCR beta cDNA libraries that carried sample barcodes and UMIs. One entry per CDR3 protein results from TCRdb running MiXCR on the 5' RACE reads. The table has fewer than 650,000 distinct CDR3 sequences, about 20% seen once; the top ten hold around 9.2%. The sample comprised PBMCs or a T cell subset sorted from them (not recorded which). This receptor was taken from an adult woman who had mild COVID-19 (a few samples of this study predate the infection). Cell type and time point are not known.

CDR3 protein: CASSKQGTPNTGELFF. In nucleotides, the CDR3 is TGTGCCAGCAGTAAACAGGGGACCCCGAACACCGGGGAGCTGTTTTTT. V is TRBV2 and J is TRBJ2-2, with TRBD1 matching 7 bases. Trimming took 5 bases from V and 0 from J; bases not matched to a gene: 6. Germline CDR1 reads SNHLY; CDR2 reads FYNNEI. The length of the CDR3 is 16 residues.